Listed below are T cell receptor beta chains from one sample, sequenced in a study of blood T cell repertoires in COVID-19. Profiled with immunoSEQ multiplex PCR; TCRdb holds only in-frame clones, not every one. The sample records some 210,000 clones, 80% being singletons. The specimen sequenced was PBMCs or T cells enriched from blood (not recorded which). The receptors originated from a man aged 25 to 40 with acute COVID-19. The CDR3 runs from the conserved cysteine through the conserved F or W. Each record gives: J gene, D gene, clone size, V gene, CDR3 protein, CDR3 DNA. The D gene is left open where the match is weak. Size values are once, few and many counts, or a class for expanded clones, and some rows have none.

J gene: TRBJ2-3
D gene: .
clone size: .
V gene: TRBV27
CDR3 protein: CASKGRAYSTDTQYF
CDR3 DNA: TGTGCCAGCAAGGGGCGCGCATATAGCACAGATACGCAGTATTTT

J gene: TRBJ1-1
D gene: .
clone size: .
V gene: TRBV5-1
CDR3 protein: CASSLAPGNTEAFF
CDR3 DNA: TGCGCCAGCAGCTTGGCCCCCGGGAACACTGAAGCTTTCTTT

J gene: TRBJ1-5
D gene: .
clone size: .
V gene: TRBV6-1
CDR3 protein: CASSEAGRQPQHF
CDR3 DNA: TGTGCCAGCAGTGAAGCTGGGAGGCAGCCCCAGCATTTT

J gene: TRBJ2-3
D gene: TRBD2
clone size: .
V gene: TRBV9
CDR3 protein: CASSVVPSGGANTDTQYF
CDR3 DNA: TGTGCCAGCAGCGTAGTACCTAGCGGGGGGGCGAACACAGATACGCAGTATTTT

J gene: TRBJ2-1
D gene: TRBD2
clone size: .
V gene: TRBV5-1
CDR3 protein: CASSSGLAAYNEQFF
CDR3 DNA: TGCGCCAGCAGCAGCGGACTAGCGGCTTACAATGAGCAGTTCTTC

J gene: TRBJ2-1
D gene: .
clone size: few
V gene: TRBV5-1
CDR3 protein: CASSLAPGSNEQFF
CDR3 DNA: TGCGCCAGCAGCTTGGCCCCAGGTTCGAATGAGCAGTTCTTC

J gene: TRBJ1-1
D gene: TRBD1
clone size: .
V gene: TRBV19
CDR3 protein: CASIGTGGVWAEAFF
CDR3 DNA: TGTGCCAGTATCGGGACAGGAGGAGTGTGGGCTGAAGCTTTCTTT

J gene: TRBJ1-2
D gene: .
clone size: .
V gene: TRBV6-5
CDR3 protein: CASRRAGPNYGYTF
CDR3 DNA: TGTGCCAGCAGAAGGGCAGGGCCTAACTATGGCTACACCTTC

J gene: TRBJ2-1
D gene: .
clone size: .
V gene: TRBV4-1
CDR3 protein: CASSQEWTYNEQFF
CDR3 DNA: TGCGCCAGCAGCCAAGAGTGGACATACAATGAGCAGTTCTTC

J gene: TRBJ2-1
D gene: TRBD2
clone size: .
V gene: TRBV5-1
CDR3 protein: CASSSLAGGWSNEQFF
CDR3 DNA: TGCGCCAGCAGCAGTCTAGCGGGGGGATGGTCGAATGAGCAGTTCTTC

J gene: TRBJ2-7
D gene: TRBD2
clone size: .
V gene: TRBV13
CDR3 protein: CASSFLGQRGSLGQYF
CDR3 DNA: TGTGCCAGCAGCTTCCTGGGTCAGCGGGGGTCCTTAGGGCAGTACTTC

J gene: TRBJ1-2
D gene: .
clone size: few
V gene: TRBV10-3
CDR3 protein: CASHSGIYGYTF
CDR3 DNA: TGTGCCAGCCACTCAGGGATCTATGGCTACACCTTC

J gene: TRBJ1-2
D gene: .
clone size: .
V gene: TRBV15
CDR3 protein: CATSRLQGTNYGYTF
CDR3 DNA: TGTGCCACCAGCAGATTACAGGGAACAAACTATGGCTACACCTTC

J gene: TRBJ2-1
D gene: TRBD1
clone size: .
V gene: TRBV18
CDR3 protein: CASSQRQGMDNEQFF
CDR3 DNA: TGTGCCAGCTCACAAAGACAGGGGATGGACAATGAGCAGTTCTTC

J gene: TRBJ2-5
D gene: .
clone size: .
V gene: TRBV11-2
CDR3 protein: CASSLGAGTQYF
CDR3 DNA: TGTGCCAGCAGCTTAGGTGCGGGGACCCAGTACTTC

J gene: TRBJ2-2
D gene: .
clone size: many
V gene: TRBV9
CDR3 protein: CASSPFSDTGELFF
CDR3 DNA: TGTGCCAGCAGCCCCTTCTCAGACACCGGGGAGCTGTTTTTT

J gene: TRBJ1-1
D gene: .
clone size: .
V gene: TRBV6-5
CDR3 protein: CASGYGGSGTEAFF
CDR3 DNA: TGTGCCAGCGGATACGGGGGTAGTGGCACTGAAGCTTTCTTT

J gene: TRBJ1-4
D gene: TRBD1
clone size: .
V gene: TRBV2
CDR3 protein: CASRDWTGTNEKLFF
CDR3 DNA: TGTGCCAGCAGGGATTGGACAGGGACTAATGAAAAACTGTTTTTT

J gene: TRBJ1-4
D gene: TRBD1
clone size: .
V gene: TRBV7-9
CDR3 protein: CASSLGQGHNEKLFF
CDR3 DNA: TGTGCCAGCAGCTTAGGACAGGGGCATAATGAAAAACTGTTTTTT

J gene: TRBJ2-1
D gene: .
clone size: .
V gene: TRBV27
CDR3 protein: CASTPAGVSYNEQFF
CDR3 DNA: TGTGCCAGCACTCCTGCCGGAGTATCCTACAATGAGCAGTTCTTC

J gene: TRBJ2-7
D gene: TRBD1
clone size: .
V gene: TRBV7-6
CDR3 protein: CASSTDRREQYF
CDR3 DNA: TGTGCCAGCAGCACGGACAGGCGGGAGCAGTACTTC

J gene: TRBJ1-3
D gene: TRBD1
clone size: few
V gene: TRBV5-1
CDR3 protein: CASSLGPGGSGNTIYF
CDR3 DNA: TGCGCCAGCAGCTTGGGACCAGGGGGCTCTGGAAACACCATATATTTT

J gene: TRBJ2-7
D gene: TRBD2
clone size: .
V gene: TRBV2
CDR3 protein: CASRNSGGPWVVEQYF
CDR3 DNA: TGTGCCAGCAGAAATAGCGGGGGGCCGTGGGTTGTCGAGCAGTACTTC

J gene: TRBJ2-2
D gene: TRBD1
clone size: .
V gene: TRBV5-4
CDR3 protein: CASSLVGTGAGELFF
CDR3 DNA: TGTGCCAGCAGCTTGGTTGGGACAGGGGCCGGGGAGCTGTTTTTT

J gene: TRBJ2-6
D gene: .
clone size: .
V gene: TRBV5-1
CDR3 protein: CASSLAAGPSGANVLTF
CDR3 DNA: TGCGCCAGCAGCTTGGCGGCAGGCCCCTCTGGGGCCAACGTCCTGACTTTC

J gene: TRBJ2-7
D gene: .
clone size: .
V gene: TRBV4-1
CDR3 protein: CASSQDPAGTYEQYF
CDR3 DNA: TGCGCCAGCAGCCAAGATCCGGCAGGGACCTACGAGCAGTACTTC

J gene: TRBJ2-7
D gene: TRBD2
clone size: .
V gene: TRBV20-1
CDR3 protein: CSASKRGLAGDPHEQYF
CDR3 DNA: TGCAGTGCTAGTAAAAGGGGGCTAGCGGGGGACCCGCACGAGCAGTACTTC

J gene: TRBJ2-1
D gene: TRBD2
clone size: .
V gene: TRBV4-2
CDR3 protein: CASSQDPAFVRGGDEQFF
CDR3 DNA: TGTGCCAGCAGCCAAGATCCTGCCTTTGTTCGGGGGGGAGACGAGCAGTTCTTC

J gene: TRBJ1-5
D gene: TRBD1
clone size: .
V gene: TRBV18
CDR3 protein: CASSPTGGVGPQHF
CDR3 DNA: TGTGCCAGCTCACCCACAGGGGGAGTGGGGCCCCAGCATTTT

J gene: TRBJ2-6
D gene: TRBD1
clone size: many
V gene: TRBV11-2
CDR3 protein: CASSLQGAGANVLTF
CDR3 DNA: TGTGCCAGCAGCCTACAGGGGGCTGGGGCCAACGTCCTGACTTTC

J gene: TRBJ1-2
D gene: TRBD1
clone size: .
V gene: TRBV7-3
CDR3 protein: CASSFSGQGADGYTF
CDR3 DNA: TGTGCCAGCAGCTTCTCGGGACAGGGGGCCGATGGCTACACCTTC

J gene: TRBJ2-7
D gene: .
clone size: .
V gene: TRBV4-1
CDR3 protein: CASSQDTGFSYEQYF
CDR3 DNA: TGCGCCAGCAGCCAGGATACAGGCTTCTCCTACGAGCAGTACTTC

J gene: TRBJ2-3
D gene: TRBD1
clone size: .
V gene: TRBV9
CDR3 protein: CASRNVGQGTDTQYF
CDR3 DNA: TGTGCCAGCCGAAATGTGGGACAGGGCACAGATACGCAGTATTTT

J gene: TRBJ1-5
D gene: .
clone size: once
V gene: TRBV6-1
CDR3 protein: CASSEAVAHYSNQPQHF
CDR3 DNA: TGTGCCAGCAGTGAAGCGGTGGCACATTATAGCAATCAGCCCCAGCATTTT

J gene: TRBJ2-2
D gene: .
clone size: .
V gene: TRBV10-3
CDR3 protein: CAISDKRDTGELFF
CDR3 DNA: TGTGCCATCAGTGACAAGCGGGACACCGGGGAGCTGTTTTTT